These 25 T cell receptor beta chains were sequenced from one sample in a study of blood T cells in healthy people across ages. The second PCR ran roughly 7 to 12 cycles with a sample-barcoded 5' primer and J-beta primers. TCRdb reprocessed the 5' RACE reads with MiXCR, giving one entry per CDR3 protein. This table holds around 2 million distinct CDR3 sequences, 30% to 40% found once. Material: blood. The receptors stem from a human donor in good health.

The chain employs TRBV28 and TRBJ2-7; D is perhaps TRBD2 (6 bases). This CDR3 has 14 residues. Trimming pared 3 bases from V and 2 bases from J, leaving 11 bases between. Germline loops: CDR1 MDHEN, CDR2 SYDVKM. The CDR3 loop is CASSLFGSTYEQYF. CDR3 DNA sequence: TGTGCCAGCAGTTTGTTCGGGAGCACCTACGAGCAGTACTTC.

Points on this clonotype: One end of the junction fails to match germline, which may point to a read error. The chain employs TRBV7-2 and TRBJ2-2, with 9 bases matching TRBD1. Per germline, CDR1 SGHTA and CDR2 FQGNSA. The CDR3 is 16 amino acids. For the CDR3, the DNA is TGTGCCAGCAGCTTTGGGGGGACAGGGAACGCCGGGGAGCTGTTTTTT. Amino acids: CASSFGGTGNAGELFF.

The genes are TRBV29-1 and TRBJ1-2; 9 bases are a match to TRBD1. This CDR3 region has 11 residues. CDR1 and CDR2 (germline): SQVTM, ANQGSEA. The V segment lost 5 bases and the J segment 7 bases; nucleotides outside the gene matches: 2. The CDR3 region is CSVTGGAGYTF. Here the CDR3 DNA reads TGCAGCGTTACAGGGGGCGCTGGCTACACCTTC.

The chain combines TRBV14 with TRBJ2-4; possibly TRBD2 for D (6 bases). The J call may be in error: the DNA end matches TRBJ2-7 better. Germline CDR1 and CDR2: SGHDN and FVKESK. The CDR3 is made up of 16 amino acids. This CDR3 is CASSQGPGQGLYEQYF. The DNA for the CDR3 is TGTGCCAGCAGCCAAGGGCCGGGGCAGGGACTCTACGAGCAGTACTTC.

In its sample, this clonotype was seen a few times. The chain combines TRBV20-1 with TRBJ1-2; no reliable D call. Per the germline V gene, CDR1 is DFQATT and CDR2 is SNEGSKA (reference sequence). CDR3 length: 13 residues. The V end was cut by 7 bases, the J end by 0 bases, with 12 bases between. CDR3 nucleotide sequence: TGCAGTGGTAACCAGAGCCCTAACTATGGCTACACCTTC. Its translation: CSGNQSPNYGYTF.

At least ten counts were recorded for this clonotype. The V call is TRBV4-3, the J call TRBJ2-1, with 9 positions matching TRBD1. The V segment lost 8 bases and the J segment 0 bases; nucleotides outside the gene matches: 8. CDR1 is LGHNA and CDR2 is YSLEER in the germline V gene. The CDR3 spans 16 residues. The CDR3 coding sequence is TGCGCCAGCGGAAAAGACAGGGGGGTCTCCTACAATGAGCAGTTCTTC. Its translation: CASGKDRGVSYNEQFF.

This clonotype was found a few times. The chain joins TRBV4-3 to TRBJ2-2; a weak D match, TRBD1 (7 bases). CDR3 length: 17 amino acids. Germline lookup yields CDR1 LGHNA and CDR2 YSLEER. V lost 0 bases and J lost 0, with 11 bases in between. The CDR3 DNA sequence: TGCGCCAGCAGCCAAGATTTCAGGGGGGCGAACACCGGGGAGCTGTTTTTT. It codes for CASSQDFRGANTGELFF.

This clonotype has a single count. The rearrangement uses TRBV2 and TRBJ2-7; D gene ambiguous. The CDR3 runs 14 residues. V was pared by 0 bases and J by 0 bases, with 6 bases between. Germline lookup yields CDR1 SNHLY and CDR2 FYNNEI. The CDR3 sequence: CASSEAPTSYEQYF. CDR3 coding DNA: TGTGCCAGCAGTGAAGCACCGACCTCCTACGAGCAGTACTTC.

This clonotype came up a few times. The chain is built from TRBV7-2 and TRBJ1-1; D is unclear. From germline, CDR1 is SGHTA and CDR2 FQGNSA. V dropped 5 bases and J dropped 0 bases, with 10 bases sitting between them. This CDR3 is 14 amino acids long. CDR3 amino acids: CASSNRPMNTEAFF. DNA of the CDR3: TGTGCCAGCAGCAACAGACCCATGAACACTGAAGCTTTCTTT.

The table lists this clonotype with a few counts. This chain links TRBV27 with TRBJ2-7; 9 bases agree with TRBD1. This CDR3 is built from 16 residues. V lost 5 bases, J lost 3 bases, and 11 bases stayed unmatched. Per the germline V gene, CDR1 is MNHEY and CDR2 is SMNVEV (reference sequence). CDR3 nucleotides: TGTGCCAGCAGTCCATCACAGGGGGCGATGTTCTACGAGCAGTACTTC. Amino acid sequence: CASSPSQGAMFYEQYF.

V is TRBV13 and J is TRBJ2-1; TRBD2 aligns across 9 bases. Germline CDR1 and CDR2: PRHDT and FYEKMQ (reference sequence). The CDR3 loop spans 15 amino acids. V dropped 5 bases and J dropped 4; count of bases not matched to a gene: 6. CDR3 residues: CASSLRLAVYNEQFF. The CDR3 DNA reads TGTGCCAGCAGCCTTAGACTAGCGGTATACAATGAGCAGTTCTTC.

The genes are TRBV4-3 and TRBJ1-1, with D possibly matching TRBD1 (5 bases). The CDR3 length is 17 residues. V dropped 0 bases and J dropped 5 bases, with 19 bases sitting between them. The germline CDR1 and CDR2 sequences are LGHNA and YSLEER. DNA of the CDR3: TGCGCCAGCAGCCAAGATGGGTTTGGGACTAGTGGTACTGAAGCTTTCTTT. It encodes CASSQDGFGTSGTEAFF.

The chain combines TRBV6-6 with TRBJ1-4; 7 bases agree with TRBD1. Germline CDR1 and CDR2: MNHNY and SVGAGI (reference sequence). The CDR3 sequence is 14 residues long. V gave up 2 bases and J gave up 8 bases; unmatched junction bases: 5. The CDR3, as DNA: TGTGCCAGCAGTTACGACAGGGTATCAGAAAAACTGTTTTTT. It codes for CASSYDRVSEKLFF.

This sequence joins TRBV20-1 and TRBJ1-6; the D is unclear. Germline values: CDR1 DFQATT, CDR2 SNEGSKA (reference sequence). The CDR3 runs 18 residues. Trimming cost V 3 bases and J 3 bases, with 21 bases left between them. The CDR3 protein is CSARRFGGQPNYNSPLHF. CDR3 sequence (DNA): TGCAGTGCTAGGCGGTTTGGAGGCCAACCCAACTATAATTCACCCCTCCACTTT.

This chain uses TRBV2 with TRBJ1-2; D perhaps matches TRBD1 (6 bases). The CDR3 sequence is 15 residues long. The germline CDR1 and CDR2 sequences are SNHLY and FYNNEI. V was cut by 5 bases and J by 4 bases, with 17 bases left in between. The CDR3 sequence is CASSPLDSLSYGYTF. The CDR3 bases are TGTGCCAGCAGTCCTCTGGACAGTCTCTCCTATGGCTACACCTTC.

The V and J genes are TRBV10-3 and TRBJ2-1, with 9 bases fitting TRBD1. J lost 2 bases, V lost 8 bases, and 7 bases had no gene match. This CDR3 has 15 residues. Germline-derived CDR1 and CDR2 are ENHRY and SYGVKD. The CDR3 here is CAIGGQGGPYNEQFF. CDR3 coding DNA: TGTGCCATCGGGGGACAGGGAGGCCCCTACAATGAGCAGTTCTTC.

There are many counts of this clonotype. The V and J genes are TRBV20-1 and TRBJ2-1; D ambiguous. The CDR3 spans 14 residues. The V end was cut by 6 bases, the J end by 4 bases, with 16 bases between. Germline loops: CDR1 DFQATT, CDR2 SNEGSKA (reference sequence). The CDR3 is CSATPDTIYNEQFF. In DNA, the CDR3 is TGCAGTGCAACGCCTGACACCATATACAATGAGCAGTTCTTC.

In this sample, this clonotype turned up once. A read error may produce the germline difference seen at one junction end. This chain links TRBV20-1 with TRBJ2-7; the D gene is possibly TRBD1 (6 bases). The germline V gene encodes CDR1 DFQATT and CDR2 SNEGSKA (reference sequence). The CDR3 totals 14 residues. The CDR3 DNA reads as TGCGGTGCCGGCCCCACAGGGTGGGGAACTGAGCAGTACTTC. Translation gives CGAGPTGWGTEQYF.

V gene TRBV27 combines with J gene TRBJ2-3; tentatively, D is TRBD2 (5 bases). The germline V and J ends were trimmed by 4 bases and 0 bases, with 14 bases remaining between them. The CDR3 is made up of 16 amino acids. The V gene's germline CDR1 is MNHEY and CDR2 SMNVEV (reference sequence). The CDR3 spells CASSSRTGVSTDTQYF. Here the CDR3 DNA reads TGTGCCAGCAGTTCCCGTACCGGGGTGAGCACAGATACGCAGTATTTT.

This chain links TRBV7-2 with TRBJ2-1; 11 positions agree with TRBD2. Per germline, CDR1 SGHTA and CDR2 FQGNSA. The CDR3 is made up of 16 amino acids. V shed 1 base and J 7 bases; nucleotides not matched to a gene: 6. The CDR3 protein is CASSLDALAGVNEQFF. CDR3 in DNA: TGTGCCAGCAGCTTAGATGCACTAGCGGGGGTGAATGAGCAGTTCTTC.

The rearrangement links TRBV7-9 to TRBJ2-3, with 9 bases fitting TRBD2. The CDR3 runs to 16 residues. Germline CDR1 SEHNR, CDR2 FQNEAQ (reference sequence). With 0 bases clipped from V and 4 bases from J, the junction kept 5 bases outside the gene matches. CDR3 region: CASSLAGTSFSDTQYF. CDR3 nucleotide sequence: TGTGCCAGCAGCTTAGCCGGGACTAGCTTTTCAGATACGCAGTATTTT.

This clonotype was recorded at least ten times. The rearrangement links TRBV20-1 to TRBJ1-2, with D unresolved. Trimming pared 0 bases from V and 3 bases from J, leaving 14 bases between. Germline CDR1 reads DFQATT; CDR2 reads SNEGSKA (reference sequence). This CDR3 has 15 amino acids. The CDR3 DNA follows: TGCAGTGCTAGAGATCTGCGGGGTTCCGACTATGGCTACACCTTC. As protein: CSARDLRGSDYGYTF.

This clonotype was detected many times. The rearrangement joins TRBV9 to TRBJ2-7; D uncertain. Germline values: CDR1 SGDLS, CDR2 YYNGEE. V shed 0 bases and J shed 0 bases, with 4 bases lying between them. The CDR3 contains 13 residues. CDR3 coding DNA: TGTGCCAGCAGCGTAGAGAGCTCCTACGAGCAGTACTTC. This gives the protein CASSVESSYEQYF.

The chain employs TRBV7-2 and TRBJ1-5, with a weak D call TRBD1 (6 bases). Germline CDR1 SGHTA, CDR2 FQGNSA. V gave up 5 bases and J gave up 2 bases, with 13 bases separating them. The length of the CDR3 is 15 residues. In DNA form, the CDR3 reads TGTGCCAGCAGCGGCCAGGGGTTAGGCAATCAGCCCCAGCATTTT. Translated, it gives CASSGQGLGNQPQHF.

The genes are TRBV7-2 and TRBJ2-1, with D unresolved. The germline V gene has CDR1 SGHTA and CDR2 FQGNSA. The CDR3 runs 14 residues. Trimming pared 4 bases from V and 0 bases from J, leaving 7 bases between. CDR3 bases: TGTGCCAGCAGCTCGAGACACTCCTACAATGAGCAGTTCTTC. This encodes CASSSRHSYNEQFF.